This TCR beta chain was captured by sequencing in a study of blood T cell repertoires in COVID-19. Study members were between about 18 and 90 years old and lived in 20 to 25 US regions. Recovery among Cohort 3 donors was established by two negative PCRs, clearance, or symptom resolution. V was clipped by 0 bases and J by 8 bases, with 13 bases between them. The CDR3 has 15 amino acids. Germline loops: CDR1 LNHNV, CDR2 YYDKDF (reference sequence). Clones were read by immunoSEQ multiplex PCR, and TCRdb kept only the in-frame ones, dropping some. The data hold approximately 240,000 clones, with around 90% observed a single time.

The clonotype comes from a woman younger than 30 who had recovered from COVID-19. This chain joins TRBV15 and TRBJ1-4, with D possibly being TRBD1 (5 bases). Sequencing input: PBMCs or T cells enriched from blood (not recorded which). The CDR3 nucleotides read TGTGCCACCAGCAGAGACACCTCGACAGTAGAAAAACTGTTTTTT. Encoded protein: CATSRDTSTVEKLFF.